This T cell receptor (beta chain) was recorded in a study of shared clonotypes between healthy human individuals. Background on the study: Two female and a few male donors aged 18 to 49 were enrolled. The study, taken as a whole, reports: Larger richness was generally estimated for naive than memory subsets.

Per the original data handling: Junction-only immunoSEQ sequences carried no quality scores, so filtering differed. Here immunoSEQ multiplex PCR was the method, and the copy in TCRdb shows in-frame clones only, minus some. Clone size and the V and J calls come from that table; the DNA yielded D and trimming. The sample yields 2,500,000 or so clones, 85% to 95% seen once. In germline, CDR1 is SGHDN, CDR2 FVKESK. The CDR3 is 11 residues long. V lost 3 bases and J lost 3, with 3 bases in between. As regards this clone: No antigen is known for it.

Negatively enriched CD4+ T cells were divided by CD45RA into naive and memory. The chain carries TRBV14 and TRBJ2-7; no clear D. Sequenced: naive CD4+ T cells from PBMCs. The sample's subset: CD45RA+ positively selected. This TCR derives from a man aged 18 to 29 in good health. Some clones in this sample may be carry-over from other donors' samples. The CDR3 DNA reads TGTGCCAGCAGCCACGACTACGAGCAGTACTTC. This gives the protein CASSHDYEQYF.